This T cell receptor (beta chain) appears in the sequencing data of a study of Ad26.COV2.S vaccination and SARS-CoV-2 variants (dated by TCRdb to the early 2020s). General notes on the study: Vaccine-arm donors came from COV1001, a multicentre, randomized, double-blind, placebo-controlled phase I-IIa trial of Ad26.COV2.S in healthy adults. Ad26.COV2.S was administered intramuscularly at 5 x 10^10 or 1 x 10^11 viral particles, either as a single shot or as two shots given 56 days apart. TCRbeta repertoire sequencing was used to assess the specificity and breadth of SARS-CoV-2-reactive T cell receptors after Ad26.COV2.S vaccination. The TCR-sequenced set comprised approximately 32 samples: around 20 Ad26.COV2.S vaccine recipients, 5 placebo recipients and 8 SARS-CoV-2 convalescent individuals. Participants in the trial were split at random into five groups of five each, receiving low-dose or high-dose Ad26.COV2.S once or twice, or else placebo on both occasions. Investigators did not know the trial group allocation while performing experiments and assessing outcomes. On the study overall, not on this receptor specifically: Comparable non-spike TCR breadth was observed between vaccine and placebo recipients, consistent with only spike being contained in the vaccine. Comparing responses between vaccine doses or regimens was not something the study was powered to do. Compared with placebo recipients, Ad26.COV2.S recipients showed higher spike-specific TCR breadth (P = 0.0014). It was noted by the authors that total T cell responses may have been underestimated by the TCR breadth and depth analyses. After vaccination, substantial breadth of spike-specific CD8+ and CD4+ T cell responses was reported.

From cysteine to phenylalanine, the CDR3 is 15 amino acids long. The only DNA kept is the CDR3, 45 bases in frame from the first base. Trimming removed 3 bases from V and 1 base from J, leaving 10 bases between the germline ends. The germline V gene encodes CDR1 SGHRS and CDR2 YFSETQ. TCRbeta CDR3 regions were sequenced with the immunoSEQ Assay. After extraction, genomic DNA underwent amplification by bias-controlled multiplex PCR, followed by high-throughput sequencing. As for how the authors treated the data: To quantify the absolute abundance of every unique TCRbeta CDR3 region, sequences were collapsed and filtered. T cell fraction was estimated by normalization of TCRbeta template counts to usable DNA, with usable DNA being measured through amplification of reference genes present in all nucleated cells. Repertoire TCRs were annotated as SARS-CoV-2-specific when V gene, CDR3 amino acid sequence and J gene were exactly matched to a known reactive TCR set. The reference SARS-CoV-2 TCR set was derived from MIRA and filtered for enrichment in COVID-19-positive ImmuneCODE repertoires, a step that removed public or cross-reactive TCRs. Based on the MIRA antigens, annotated TCRs were further analysed at the level of specific ORF or position within ORF. Breadth was defined as annotated unique rearrangements over total unique productive rearrangements; depth was the summed frequency of those rearrangements. Two-sided Wilcoxon rank-sum tests were applied when comparing TCR breadth between groups. TCRdb obtained this table from immuneACCESS and retained in-frame rearrangements with V and J assigned. These tables miss some clones; where compared with another copy, unresolved V genes account for less than half of the shortfall, and the remainder is unexplained. V, J and clone size are taken as reported in that table, and D and trimming were inferred from the DNA itself. In all, the sample holds over 300,000 clones, and under 90% of those were seen once. The ten largest clones represent about 8% of the sample.

The label giving this sample's treatment or condition can be read as: around 19 received Ad26.COV2.S at low or high dose, single or two shots; several received placebo; per-sample allocation not given. For vaccine and placebo recipients, the sequenced repertoires came from samples collected on day 63 after the first injection. Between 29 July and 7 August 2020, Cohort 1b enrolled about 27 adults aged 18-55 years at one site in Boston, USA. As a vaccine, Ad26.COV2.S was a replication-incompetent adenovirus type 26 vector that expressed a prefusion-stabilized SARS-CoV-2 spike protein derived from the original Wuhan strain. With respect to this clone: Its antigen specificity is not known. Per-base quality was not reported, and no clone a single base away is much larger than it.

The clonotype was recovered from a person aged 18-65 years who received the Ad26.COV2.S COVID-19 vaccine or a placebo. The chain uses TRBV5-1 and TRBJ1-4, with the D gene not clear enough to name. The input for sequencing was peripheral blood, taken in a trial of Ad26.COV2.S vaccine versus placebo. The DNA sequence follows: TGCGCCAGCAGCTCCTCTTACCTAACTAATGAAAAACTGTTTTTT. Its translation reads: CASSSSYLTNEKLFF.